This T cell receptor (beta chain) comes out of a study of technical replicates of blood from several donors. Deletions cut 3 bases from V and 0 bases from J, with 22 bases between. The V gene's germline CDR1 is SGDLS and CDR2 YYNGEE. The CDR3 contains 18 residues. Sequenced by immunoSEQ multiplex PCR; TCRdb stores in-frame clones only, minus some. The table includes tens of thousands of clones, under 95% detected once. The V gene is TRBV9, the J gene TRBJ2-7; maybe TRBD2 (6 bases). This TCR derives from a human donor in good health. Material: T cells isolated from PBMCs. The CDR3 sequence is CASSAPRYLARSSYEQYF. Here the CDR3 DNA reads TGTGCCAGCAGCGCCCCCAGATACCTAGCGAGAAGCTCCTACGAGCAGTACTTC.